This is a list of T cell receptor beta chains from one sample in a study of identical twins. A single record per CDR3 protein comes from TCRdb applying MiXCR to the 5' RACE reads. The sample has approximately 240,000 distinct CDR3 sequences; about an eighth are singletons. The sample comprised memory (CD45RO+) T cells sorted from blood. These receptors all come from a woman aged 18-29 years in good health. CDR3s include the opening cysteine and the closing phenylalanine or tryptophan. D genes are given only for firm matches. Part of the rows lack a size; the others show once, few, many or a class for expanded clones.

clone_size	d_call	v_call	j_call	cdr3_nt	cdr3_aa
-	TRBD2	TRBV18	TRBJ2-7	TGTGCCAGCTCTACCGGACTAGCGGGGGTCGAGCAGTACTTC	CASSTGLAGVEQYF
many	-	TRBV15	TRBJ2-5	TGTGCCACCAGCACGGGACTCGAGCAAGAGACCCAGTACTTC	CATSTGLEQETQYF
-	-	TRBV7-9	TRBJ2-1	TGTGCCAGCAGCTTAGTTATTGTGGGGTCGGATGAGCAGTTCTTC	CASSLVIVGSDEQFF
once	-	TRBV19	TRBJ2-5	TGTGCCAGTAGTATCCGGGGGGCCTACCAAGAGACCCAGTACTTC	CASSIRGAYQETQYF
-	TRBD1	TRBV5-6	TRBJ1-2	TGTGCCAGCAGGGTGAGAGACAGGGGCGGTGGCTACACCTTC	CASRVRDRGGGYTF
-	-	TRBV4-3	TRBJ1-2	TGCGCCAGCAGCCAAGGAGGTAGGACCTATGGCTACACCTTC	CASSQGGRTYGYTF
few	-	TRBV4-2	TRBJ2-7	TGTGCCAGCAGCCAAGACGTAGGTAACCCGACCTACGAGCAGTACTTC	CASSQDVGNPTYEQYF
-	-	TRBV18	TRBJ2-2	TGTGCCAGCTCACCTGGACAGAGGAGGGCCGGGGAGCTGTTTTTT	CASSPGQRRAGELFF
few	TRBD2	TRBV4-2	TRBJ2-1	TGTGCCAGCAGCCCTCTAGCGGGGGGTGACTACAATGAGCAGTTCTTC	CASSPLAGGDYNEQFF
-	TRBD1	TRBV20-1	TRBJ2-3	TGCAGTGCTAACAGGGGCAGCACAGATACGCAGTATTTT	CSANRGSTDTQYF
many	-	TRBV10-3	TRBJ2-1	TGTGCCATCAGGGACGAACACAACAACAATGAGCAGTTCTTC	CAIRDEHNNNEQFF
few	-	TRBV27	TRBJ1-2	TGTGCCAGCAGTTTGAGAGGCCGGGATGGCTACACCTTC	CASSLRGRDGYTF
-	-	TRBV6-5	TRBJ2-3	TGTGCCAGCAGTTACTCGCGCAGGGGCGGCTATCCGTCTACGCAGTATTTT	CASSYSRRGGYPSTQYF
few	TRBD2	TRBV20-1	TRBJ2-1	TGCAGTGCTAGAGTTAGCGGGAGACCCTATGAGCAGTTCTTC	CSARVSGRPYEQFF
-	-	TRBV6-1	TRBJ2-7	TGTGCCAGCACCAAAGGAGGGACCTACGAGCAGTACTTC	CASTKGGTYEQYF
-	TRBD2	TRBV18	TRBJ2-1	TGTGCCAGCTCCCTCGGGAGGGGGAATTACAATGAGCAGTTCTTC	CASSLGRGNYNEQFF
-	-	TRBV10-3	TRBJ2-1	TGTGCCATCAGTGAAAGGAGTGAGCAGTTCTTC	CAISERSEQFF
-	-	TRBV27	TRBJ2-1	TGTGCCAGCAGTTTATCGATGACAGAACCAGTCAACAATGAGCAGTTCTTC	CASSLSMTEPVNNEQFF